This record concerns one T cell receptor beta chain sequence. Its antigen is as yet unknown. One junction end does not reproduce the germline sequence, and a read error may be involved. These data are taken from a study of T cell repertoires in cytomegalovirus infection. Study-level results: In two of eight donors, the top clonotype was HLA-C-restricted CMV-specific.

From the reads, TCRdb called clonotypes with MiXCR, one entry per CDR3 protein. The data show approximately 260,000 distinct CDR3 sequences, about 17% seen once. CDR1 and CDR2 from the germline V gene are MGHDK and SYGVNS. The CDR3 runs 16 residues. Source material: CD8+ T cells from PBMCs. The genes are TRBV25-1 and TRBJ1-2; possibly TRBD1 for D (6 bases). The sequence came from a human donor in good health (CMV status not recorded). Some clones in this sample may be carry-over from other donors' samples. The CDR3 is CANSEYFPTGDYGYTF. CDR3 sequence (DNA): TGTGCCAACAGTGAATATTTCCCGACAGGAGACTATGGCTACACCTTC.